The entry below gives a single T cell receptor (beta chain) sequence along with its context. Its cognate antigen is unknown. This CDR3 is 14 amino acids long. V dropped 0 bases and J dropped 0 bases, with 5 bases sitting between them. Looked up from germline, CDR1 is MNHEY and CDR2 is SVGAGI. This sample was taken from a study of T cell responses to AZD1222 COVID-19 vaccine. General observations from the study: The number of AZD1222 recipients seropositive at baseline was only six. It was only after the peak T cell response that any repertoires were sampled.

Using immunoSEQ multiplex PCR, the repertoire was profiled, and TCRdb retains in-frame clones only, with some absent. This sample has some 130,000 clones, with 89% found just once. The source material was peripheral blood, sampled on day 0 of AZD1222 vaccination. This sequence originates from an adult in good health. V and J are TRBV6-5 and TRBJ1-1, with D uncertain. Here the CDR3 DNA reads TGTGCCAGCAGTTACTCGACCCTGAACACTGAAGCTTTCTTT. Amino acid sequence: CASSYSTLNTEAFF.